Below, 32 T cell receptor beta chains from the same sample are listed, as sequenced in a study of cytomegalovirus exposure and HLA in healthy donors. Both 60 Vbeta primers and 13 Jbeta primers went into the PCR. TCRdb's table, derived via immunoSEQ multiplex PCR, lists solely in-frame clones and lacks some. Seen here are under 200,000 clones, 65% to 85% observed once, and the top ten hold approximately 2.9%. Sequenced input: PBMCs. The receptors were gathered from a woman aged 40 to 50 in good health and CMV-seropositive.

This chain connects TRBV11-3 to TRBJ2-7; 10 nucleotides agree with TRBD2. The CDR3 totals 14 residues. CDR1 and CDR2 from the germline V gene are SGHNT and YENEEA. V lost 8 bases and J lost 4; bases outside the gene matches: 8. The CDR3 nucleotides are TGTGCCAGCCGGGTGTCTAGCGGGAGTTACGAGCAGTACTTC. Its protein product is CASRVSSGSYEQYF.

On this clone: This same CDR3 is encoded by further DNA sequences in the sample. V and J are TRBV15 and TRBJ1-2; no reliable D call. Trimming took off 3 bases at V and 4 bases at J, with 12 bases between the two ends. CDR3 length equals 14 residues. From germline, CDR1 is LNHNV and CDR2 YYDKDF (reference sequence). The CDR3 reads CATSRGPAAYGYTF. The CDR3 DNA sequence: TGTGCCACCAGCAGGGGCCCAGCGGCCTATGGCTACACCTTC. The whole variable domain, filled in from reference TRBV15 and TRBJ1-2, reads DAMVIQNPRYQVTQFGKPVTLSCSQTLNHNVMYWYQQKSSQAPKLLFHYYDKDFNNEADTPDNFQSRRPNTSFCFLDIRSPGLGDTAMYLCATSRGPAAYGYTFGSGTRLTVV.

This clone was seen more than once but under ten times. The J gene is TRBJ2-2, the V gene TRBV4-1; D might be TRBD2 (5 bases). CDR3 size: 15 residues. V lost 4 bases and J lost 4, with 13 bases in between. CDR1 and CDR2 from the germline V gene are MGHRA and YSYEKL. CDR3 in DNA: TGCGCCAGCAGCCCCCTTCGGGGTCGCACCGGGGAGCTGTTTTTT. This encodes CASSPLRGRTGELFF.

CDR3 region: CASSESTGGWGYTF. The CDR3 bases are TGTGCCAGCAGTGAATCAACAGGGGGTTGGGGCTACACCTTC. The chain is built from TRBV28 and TRBJ1-2; 8 bases map to TRBD1. V dropped 5 bases and J dropped 8; count of bases not matched to a gene: 10. Germline V gives CDR1 MDHEN, CDR2 SYDVKM. The CDR3 covers 14 residues.

The CDR3 coding sequence is TGCGCCAGCAGCTTGGATTGGGAGCGCACTGAAGCTTTCTTT. Translation gives CASSLDWERTEAFF. The chain is built from TRBV5-1 and TRBJ1-1; D is undetermined. Germline V lookup: CDR1 SGHRS, CDR2 YFSETQ. Trimming took 0 bases from V and 4 from J, leaving 10 bases between them. The CDR3 spans 14 residues.

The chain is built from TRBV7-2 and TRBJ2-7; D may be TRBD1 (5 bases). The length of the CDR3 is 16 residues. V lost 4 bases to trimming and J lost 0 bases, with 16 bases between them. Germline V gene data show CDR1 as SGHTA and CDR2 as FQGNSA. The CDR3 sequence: CASSSVYGRGSYEQYF. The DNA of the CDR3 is TGTGCCAGCAGCTCCGTCTACGGAAGGGGCTCCTACGAGCAGTACTTC. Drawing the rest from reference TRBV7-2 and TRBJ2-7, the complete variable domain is GAGVSQSPSNKVTEKGKDVELRCDPISGHTALYWYRQSLGQGLEFLIYFQGNSAPDKSGLPSDRFSAERTGGSVSTLTIQRTQQEDSAVYLCASSSVYGRGSYEQYFGPGTRLTVT.

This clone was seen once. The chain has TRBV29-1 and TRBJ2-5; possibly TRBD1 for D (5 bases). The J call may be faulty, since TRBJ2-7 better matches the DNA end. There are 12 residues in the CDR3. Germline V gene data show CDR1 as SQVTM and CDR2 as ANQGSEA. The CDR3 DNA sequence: TGCAGCGTTGGAGTGGGGCTTGGCGAGCAGTACTTC. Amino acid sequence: CSVGVGLGEQYF.

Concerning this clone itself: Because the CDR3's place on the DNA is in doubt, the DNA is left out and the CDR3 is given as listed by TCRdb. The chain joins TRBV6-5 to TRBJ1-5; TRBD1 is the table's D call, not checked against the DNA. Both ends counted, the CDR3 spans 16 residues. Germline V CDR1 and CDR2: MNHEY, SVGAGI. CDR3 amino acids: CASSSSGQGTPEPQHF.

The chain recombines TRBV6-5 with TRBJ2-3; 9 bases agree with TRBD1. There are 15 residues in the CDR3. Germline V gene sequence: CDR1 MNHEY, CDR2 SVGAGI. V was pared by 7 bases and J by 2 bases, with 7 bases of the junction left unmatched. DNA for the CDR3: TGTGCCAGCAAGTTTACAGGGGGCATCACAGATACGCAGTATTTT. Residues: CASKFTGGITDTQYF.

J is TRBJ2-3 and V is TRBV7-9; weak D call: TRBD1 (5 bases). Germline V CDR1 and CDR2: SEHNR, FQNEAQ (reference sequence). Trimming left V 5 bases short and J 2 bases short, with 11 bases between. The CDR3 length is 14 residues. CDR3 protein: CASSPTTATDTQYF. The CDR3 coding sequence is TGTGCCAGCAGCCCTACGACAGCCACAGATACGCAGTATTTT.

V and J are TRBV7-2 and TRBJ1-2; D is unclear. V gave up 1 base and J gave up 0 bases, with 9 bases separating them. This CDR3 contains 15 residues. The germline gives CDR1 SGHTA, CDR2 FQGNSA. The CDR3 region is CASSLVGVPNYGYTF. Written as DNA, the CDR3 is TGTGCCAGCAGCTTAGTCGGGGTGCCTAACTATGGCTACACCTTC.

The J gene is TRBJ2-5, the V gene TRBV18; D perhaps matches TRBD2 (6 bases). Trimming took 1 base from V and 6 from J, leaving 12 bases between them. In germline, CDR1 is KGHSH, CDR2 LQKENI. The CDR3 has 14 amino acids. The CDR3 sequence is CASSPLLGSQTQYF. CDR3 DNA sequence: TGTGCCAGCTCACCACTGCTCGGGAGCCAGACCCAGTACTTC.

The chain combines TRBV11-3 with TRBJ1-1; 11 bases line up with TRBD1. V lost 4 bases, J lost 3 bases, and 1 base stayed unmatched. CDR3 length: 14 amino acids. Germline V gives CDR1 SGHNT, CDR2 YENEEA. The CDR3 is CASSSGQGDTEAFF. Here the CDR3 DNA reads TGTGCCAGCAGCTCGGGACAGGGGGACACTGAAGCTTTCTTT.

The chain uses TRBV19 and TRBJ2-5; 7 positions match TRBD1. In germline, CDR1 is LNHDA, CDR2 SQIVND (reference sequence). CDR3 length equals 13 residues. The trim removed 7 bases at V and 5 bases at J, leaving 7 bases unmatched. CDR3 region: CASKQGVMETQYF. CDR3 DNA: TGTGCCAGTAAGCAGGGGGTAATGGAGACCCAGTACTTC.

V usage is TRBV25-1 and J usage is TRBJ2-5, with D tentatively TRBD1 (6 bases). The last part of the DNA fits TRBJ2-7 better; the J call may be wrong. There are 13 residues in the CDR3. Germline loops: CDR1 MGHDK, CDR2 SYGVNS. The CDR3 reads CASRQGARDEQYF. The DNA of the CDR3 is TGTGCCAGCAGACAGGGTGCCCGGGACGAGCAGTACTTC.

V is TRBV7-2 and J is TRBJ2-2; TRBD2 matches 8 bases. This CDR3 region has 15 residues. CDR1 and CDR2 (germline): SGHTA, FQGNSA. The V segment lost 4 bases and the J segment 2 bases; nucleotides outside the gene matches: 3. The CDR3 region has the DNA TGTGCCAGCAGCTCCCGGACTAGCAACACCGGGGAGCTGTTTTTT. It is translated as CASSSRTSNTGELFF.

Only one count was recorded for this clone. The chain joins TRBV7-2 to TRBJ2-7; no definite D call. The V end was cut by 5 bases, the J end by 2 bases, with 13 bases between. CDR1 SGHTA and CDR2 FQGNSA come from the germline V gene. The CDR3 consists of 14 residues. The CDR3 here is CASSPYETPYEQYF. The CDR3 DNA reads TGTGCCAGCAGCCCCTATGAAACCCCCTACGAGCAGTACTTC.

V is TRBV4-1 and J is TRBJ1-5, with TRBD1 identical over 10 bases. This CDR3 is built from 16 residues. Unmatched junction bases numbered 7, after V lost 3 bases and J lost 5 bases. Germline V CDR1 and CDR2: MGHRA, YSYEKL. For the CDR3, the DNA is TGCGCCAGCAGCCAGAGGGTCGGACAGGGGGATCAGCCCCAGCATTTT. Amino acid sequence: CASSQRVGQGDQPQHF.

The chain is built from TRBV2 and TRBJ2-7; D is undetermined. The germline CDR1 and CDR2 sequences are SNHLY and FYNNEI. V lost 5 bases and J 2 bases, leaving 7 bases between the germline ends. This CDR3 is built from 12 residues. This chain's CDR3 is CASSLRPYEQYF. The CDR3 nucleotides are TGTGCCAGCAGTCTCCGTCCCTACGAGCAGTACTTC. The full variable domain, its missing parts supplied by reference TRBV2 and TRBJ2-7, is EPEVTQTPSHQVTQMGQEVILRCVPISNHLYFYWYRQILGQKVEFLVSFYNNEISEKSEIFDDQFSVERPDGSNFTLKIRSTKLEDSAMYFCASSLRPYEQYFGPGTRLTVT.

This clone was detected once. The CDR3 is CASSSGLGQETQYF. As DNA, the CDR3 is TGTGCCAGCAGCTCGGGACTAGGTCAAGAGACCCAGTACTTC. The V call is TRBV7-2, the J call TRBJ2-5; 8 bases match TRBD2. Germline CDR1 SGHTA, CDR2 FQGNSA. V lost 4 bases, J lost 2 bases, and 3 bases stayed unmatched. This CDR3 spans 14 amino acids.

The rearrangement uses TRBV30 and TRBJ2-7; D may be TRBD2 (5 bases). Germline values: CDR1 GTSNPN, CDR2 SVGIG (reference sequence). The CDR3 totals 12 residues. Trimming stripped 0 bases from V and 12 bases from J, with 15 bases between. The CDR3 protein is CAWSVNGPGLYF. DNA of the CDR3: TGTGCCTGGAGTGTAAATGGCCCGGGGTTGTACTTC.

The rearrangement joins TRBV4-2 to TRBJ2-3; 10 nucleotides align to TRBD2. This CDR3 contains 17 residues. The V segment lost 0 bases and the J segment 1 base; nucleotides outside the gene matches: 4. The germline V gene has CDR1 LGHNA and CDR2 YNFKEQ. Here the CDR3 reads CASSQDPGTSGTDTQYF. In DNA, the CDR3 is TGTGCCAGCAGCCAAGACCCCGGGACTAGCGGCACAGATACGCAGTATTTT.

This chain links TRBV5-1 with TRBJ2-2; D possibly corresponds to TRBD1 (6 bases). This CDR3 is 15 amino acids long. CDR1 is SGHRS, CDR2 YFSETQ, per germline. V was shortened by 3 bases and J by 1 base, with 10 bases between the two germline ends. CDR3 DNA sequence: TGCGCCAGCAGCTCATCACAGGGGAACACCGGGGAGCTGTTTTTT. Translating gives CASSSSQGNTGELFF.

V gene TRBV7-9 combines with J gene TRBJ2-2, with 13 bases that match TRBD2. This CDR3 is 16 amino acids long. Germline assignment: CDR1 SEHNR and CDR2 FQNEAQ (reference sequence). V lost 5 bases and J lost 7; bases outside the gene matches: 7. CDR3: CASSAKGLAGNGELFF. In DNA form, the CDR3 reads TGTGCCAGCAGCGCGAAGGGACTAGCGGGAAACGGGGAGCTGTTTTTT.

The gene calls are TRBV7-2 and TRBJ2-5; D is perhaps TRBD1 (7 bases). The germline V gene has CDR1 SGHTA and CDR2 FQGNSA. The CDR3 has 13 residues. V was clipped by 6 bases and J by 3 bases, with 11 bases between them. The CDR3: CASSFRGEETQYF. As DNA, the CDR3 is TGTGCCAGCAGTTTCAGGGGGGAAGAGACCCAGTACTTC.

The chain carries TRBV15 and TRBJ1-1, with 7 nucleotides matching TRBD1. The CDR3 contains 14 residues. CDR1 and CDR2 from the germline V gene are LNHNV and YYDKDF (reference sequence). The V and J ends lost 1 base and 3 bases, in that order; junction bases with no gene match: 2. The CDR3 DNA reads TGTGCCACCAGCAGAGGACAGGGAGACACTGAAGCTTTCTTT. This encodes CATSRGQGDTEAFF.

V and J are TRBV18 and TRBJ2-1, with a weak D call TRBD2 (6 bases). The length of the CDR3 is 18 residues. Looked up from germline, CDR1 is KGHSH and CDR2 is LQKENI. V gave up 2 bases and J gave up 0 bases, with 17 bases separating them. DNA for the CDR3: TGTGCCAGCTCACCAGGGTCATATAGGGACTCCTCCTACAATGAGCAGTTCTTC. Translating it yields CASSPGSYRDSSYNEQFF.

CDR3 sequence (DNA): TGCGCCAGCAGCGCCCGGGGGGATACGCAGTATTTT. It yields the protein CASSARGDTQYF. The chain carries TRBV5-1 and TRBJ2-3; possibly TRBD2 for D (6 bases). The V end lost 4 bases, the J end lost 6 bases, and 9 bases lay between the germline ends. This CDR3 has 12 amino acids. Germline assignment: CDR1 SGHRS and CDR2 YFSETQ.

The CDR3 here is CASRQGRNSPLHF. The DNA for the CDR3 is TGTGCCAGCAGGCAGGGCAGGAATTCACCCCTCCACTTT. The chain links TRBV28 to TRBJ1-6; a possible D gene is TRBD1 (5 bases). Germline CDR1 reads MDHEN; CDR2 reads SYDVKM. The length of the CDR3 is 13 residues. V was trimmed by 6 bases and J by 7 bases, leaving 10 bases between them.

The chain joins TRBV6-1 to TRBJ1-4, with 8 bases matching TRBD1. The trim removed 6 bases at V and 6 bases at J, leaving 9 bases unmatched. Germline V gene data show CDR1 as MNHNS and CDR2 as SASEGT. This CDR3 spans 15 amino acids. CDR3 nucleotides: TGTGCCAGCAGCATGGACAGGGCGGTTTATGAAAAACTGTTTTTT. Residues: CASSMDRAVYEKLFF.

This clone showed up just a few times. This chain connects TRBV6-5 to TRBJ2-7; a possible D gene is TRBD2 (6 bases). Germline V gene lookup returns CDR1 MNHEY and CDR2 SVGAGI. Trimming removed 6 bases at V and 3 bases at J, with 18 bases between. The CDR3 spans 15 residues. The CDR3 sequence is CASRDDGGADYEQYF. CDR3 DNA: TGTGCCAGCAGGGACGACGGCGGGGCCGACTACGAGCAGTACTTC.

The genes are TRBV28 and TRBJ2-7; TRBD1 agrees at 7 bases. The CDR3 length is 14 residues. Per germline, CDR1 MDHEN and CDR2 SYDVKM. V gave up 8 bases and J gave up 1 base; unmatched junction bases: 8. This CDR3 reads CASPKPGQSYEQYF. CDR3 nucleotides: TGTGCCAGCCCTAAGCCGGGACAGTCCTACGAGCAGTACTTC.